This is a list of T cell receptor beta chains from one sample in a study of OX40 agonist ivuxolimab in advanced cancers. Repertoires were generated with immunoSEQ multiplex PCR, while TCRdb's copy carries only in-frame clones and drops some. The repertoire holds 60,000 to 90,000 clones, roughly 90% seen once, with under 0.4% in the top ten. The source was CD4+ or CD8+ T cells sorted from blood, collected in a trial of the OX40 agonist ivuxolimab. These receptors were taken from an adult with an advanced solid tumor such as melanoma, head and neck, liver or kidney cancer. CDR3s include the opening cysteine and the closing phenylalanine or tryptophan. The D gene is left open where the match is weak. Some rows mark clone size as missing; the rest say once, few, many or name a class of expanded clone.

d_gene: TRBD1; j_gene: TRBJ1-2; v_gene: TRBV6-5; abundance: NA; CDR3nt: TGTGCCAGCAGAACGACCGGGACAGCAGTCTATGGCTACACCTTC; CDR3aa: CASRTTGTAVYGYTF
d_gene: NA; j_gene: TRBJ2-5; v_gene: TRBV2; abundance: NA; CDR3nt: TGTGCCAGCAGTGCCCAAGAAGAGACCCAGTACTTC; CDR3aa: CASSAQEETQYF
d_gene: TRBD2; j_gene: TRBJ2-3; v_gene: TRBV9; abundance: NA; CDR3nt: TGTGCCAGCAGCGTTAGTAGCGGGGGGCAGGGAAATACGCAGTATTTT; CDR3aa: CASSVSSGGQGNTQYF
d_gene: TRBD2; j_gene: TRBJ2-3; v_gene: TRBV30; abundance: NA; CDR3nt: TGTGCCTGGAGACTAGCGGGTGGCACAGATACGCAGTATTTT; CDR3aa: CAWRLAGGTDTQYF
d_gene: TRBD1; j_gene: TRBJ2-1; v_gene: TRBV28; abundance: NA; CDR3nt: TGTGCCAGCAGTTTATCGGGACAGGGGAAGCAGCAGTTCTTC; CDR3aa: CASSLSGQGKQQFF
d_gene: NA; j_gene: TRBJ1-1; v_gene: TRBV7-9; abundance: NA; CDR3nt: TGTGCCAGCAGCTTCGGCTCGAGCACTGAAGCTTTCTTT; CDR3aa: CASSFGSSTEAFF
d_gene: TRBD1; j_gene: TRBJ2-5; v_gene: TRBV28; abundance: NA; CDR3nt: TGTGCCAGCCTACCCGGGACAGGCCCGACCCGAGAGACCCAGTACTTC; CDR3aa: CASLPGTGPTRETQYF
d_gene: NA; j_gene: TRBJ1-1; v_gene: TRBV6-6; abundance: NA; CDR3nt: TGTGCCAGCAGTTACGGGGAGACCACTGAAGCTTTCTTT; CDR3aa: CASSYGETTEAFF
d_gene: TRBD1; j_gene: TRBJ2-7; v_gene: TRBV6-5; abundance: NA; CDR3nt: TGTGCCAGCAGTCCCGGACAGGGGCACGCCTACGAGCAGTACTTC; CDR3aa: CASSPGQGHAYEQYF
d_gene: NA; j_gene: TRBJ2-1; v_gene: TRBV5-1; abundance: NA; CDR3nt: TGCGCCAGCAGCCTTCAGGGAAATGAGCAGTTCTTC; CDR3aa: CASSLQGNEQFF
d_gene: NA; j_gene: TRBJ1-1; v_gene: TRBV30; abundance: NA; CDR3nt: TGTGCCTGGAATGCGGGGGGGAGAGATACTGAAGCTTTCTTT; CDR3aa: CAWNAGGRDTEAFF
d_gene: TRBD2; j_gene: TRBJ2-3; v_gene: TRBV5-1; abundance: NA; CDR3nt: TGCGCCAGCAGCCCCGGGACTAGCGGGAGTACAGATACGCAGTATTTT; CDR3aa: CASSPGTSGSTDTQYF
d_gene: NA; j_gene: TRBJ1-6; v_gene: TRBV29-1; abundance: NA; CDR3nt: TGCAGCGTTCGGCTTGAAGATGGGAATTCACCCCTCCACTTT; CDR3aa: CSVRLEDGNSPLHF
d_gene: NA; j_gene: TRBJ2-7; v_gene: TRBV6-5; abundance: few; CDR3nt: TGTGCCAGCAGTTTCGGGCCCTCCTATGGGTCCTACGAGCAGTACTTC; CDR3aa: CASSFGPSYGSYEQYF
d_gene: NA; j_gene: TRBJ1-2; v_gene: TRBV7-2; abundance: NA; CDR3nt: TGTGCCAGCAGCGGCGGACAGAACTATGGCTACACCTTC; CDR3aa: CASSGGQNYGYTF
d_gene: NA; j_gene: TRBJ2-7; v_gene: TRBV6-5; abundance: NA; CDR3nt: TGTGCCAGCAGTCAGTCCCAGGGTTCCTACGAGCAGTACTTC; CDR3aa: CASSQSQGSYEQYF
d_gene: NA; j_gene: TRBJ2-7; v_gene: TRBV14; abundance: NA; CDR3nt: TGTGCCAGCAGCCAAGATTGGGGAGGGCAGTACTTC; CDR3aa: CASSQDWGGQYF
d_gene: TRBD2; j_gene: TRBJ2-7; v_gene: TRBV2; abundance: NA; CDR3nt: TGTGCCAGCAGCCCCGAGCTAGCGGGGCGCCACGAGCAGTACTTC; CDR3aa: CASSPELAGRHEQYF